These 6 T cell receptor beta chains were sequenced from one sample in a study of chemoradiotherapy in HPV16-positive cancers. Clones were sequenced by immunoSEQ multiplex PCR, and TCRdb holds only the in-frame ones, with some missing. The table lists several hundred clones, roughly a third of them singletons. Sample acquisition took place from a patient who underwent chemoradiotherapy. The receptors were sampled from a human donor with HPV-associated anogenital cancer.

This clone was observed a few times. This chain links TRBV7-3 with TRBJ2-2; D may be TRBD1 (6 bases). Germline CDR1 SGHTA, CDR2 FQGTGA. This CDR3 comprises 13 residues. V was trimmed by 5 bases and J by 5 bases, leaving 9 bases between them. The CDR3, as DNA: TGTGCCAGCAGCCTACAGGGTACCGGGGAGCTGTTTTTT. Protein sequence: CASSLQGTGELFF.

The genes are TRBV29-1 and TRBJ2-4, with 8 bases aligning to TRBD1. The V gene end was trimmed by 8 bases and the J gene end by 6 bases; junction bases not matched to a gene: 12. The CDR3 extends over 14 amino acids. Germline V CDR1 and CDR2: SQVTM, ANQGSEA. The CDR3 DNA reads TGCAGCTATAACGTTGGGGGGACAGGAAACATTCAGTACTTC. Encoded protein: CSYNVGGTGNIQYF.

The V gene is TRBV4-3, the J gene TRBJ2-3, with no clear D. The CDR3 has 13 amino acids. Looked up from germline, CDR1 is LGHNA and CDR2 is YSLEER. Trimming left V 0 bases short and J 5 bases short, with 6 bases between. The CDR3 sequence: CASSQEWGDTQYF. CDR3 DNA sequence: TGCGCCAGCAGCCAAGAGTGGGGAGATACGCAGTATTTT.

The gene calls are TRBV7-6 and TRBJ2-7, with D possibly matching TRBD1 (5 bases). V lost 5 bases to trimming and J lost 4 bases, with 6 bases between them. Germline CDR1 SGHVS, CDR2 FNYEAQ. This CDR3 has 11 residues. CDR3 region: CASSPGYEQYF. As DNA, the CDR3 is TGTGCCAGCAGCCCAGGGTACGAGCAGTACTTC.

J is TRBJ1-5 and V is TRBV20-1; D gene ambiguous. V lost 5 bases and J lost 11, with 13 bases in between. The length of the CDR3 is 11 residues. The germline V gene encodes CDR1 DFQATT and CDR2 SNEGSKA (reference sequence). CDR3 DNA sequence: TGCAGTGCTCTAGCCGGAGAGACCCAGCATTTT. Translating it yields CSALAGETQHF.

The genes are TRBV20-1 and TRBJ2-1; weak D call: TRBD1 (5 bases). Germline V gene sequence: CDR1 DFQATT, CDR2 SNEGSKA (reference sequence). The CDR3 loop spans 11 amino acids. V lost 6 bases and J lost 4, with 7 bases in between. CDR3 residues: CSASGYNEQFF. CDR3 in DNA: TGCAGTGCCTCAGGGTACAATGAGCAGTTCTTC.